This T cell receptor beta chain was obtained from a study of T cell responses to AZD1222 COVID-19 vaccine. Notes on the study in general: At 160-218 and 743-854, vaccine-associated CD4 TCRs were dominant, and they spanned spike. Spike-specific TCR repertoires showed rising breadth and depth after two AZD1222 doses. Possibly, clonal diversity was underestimated; donors were largely white British and included more females.

The study pooled second doses at about 4 or about 12 weeks. Generated by immunoSEQ multiplex PCR, the TCRdb table keeps only in-frame clones and is missing some. Of tens of thousands of clones in the sample, roughly 90% were seen once. The count of this clone is one. Its target is unknown. The J segment lost 7 bases and the V segment lost 10 bases, leaving 12 bases of the junction unmatched. CDR1 and CDR2 (germline): MNHEY, SVGAGI. The CDR3 loop spans 14 amino acids. This TCR derives from an adult who received the AZD1222 COVID-19 vaccine. The chain combines TRBV6-5 with TRBJ2-1; TRBD2 aligns across 8 bases. Source: peripheral blood, taken 28 days after the second AZD1222 dose. The CDR3 protein is CATSPREGRNEQFF. Written as DNA, the CDR3 is TGTGCCACCAGCCCCCGGGAGGGACGGAATGAGCAGTTCTTC.